This T cell receptor beta chain was sequenced in a study of identifying expanded T cells in peripheral blood. Study results and caveats: Roughly 2-week clone count variance significantly increased as total template count grew.

The CDR3 length is 13 residues. From germline, CDR1 is MNHEY and CDR2 SVGAGI. The V gene lost 4 bases and the J gene lost 8 bases, with 12 bases spanning the gap. This clone was seen a single time. Its antigen is unknown. Data came from immunoSEQ multiplex PCR; TCRdb stores just in-frame clones and leaves some out. Here the sample spans fewer than 130,000 clones, approximately 90% being singletons. During the collection period, no donor immune events like infections were recorded. The V gene is TRBV6-5, the J gene TRBJ2-1; D remains ambiguous. The material sequenced was blood. The receptor was isolated from a person aged 18-70 years in good health. In nucleotides, the CDR3 is TGTGCCAGCAGTTCCCAAACCCTCCATGAGCAGTTCTTC. Protein: CASSSQTLHEQFF.